This entry describes one T cell receptor beta chain. The data derive from a study of blood T cells in healthy people across ages. PCR was performed a second time for about 6 to 11 cycles using a sample-barcoded 5' primer and a J-beta primer mix. TCRdb re-derived calls from the 5' RACE reads in MiXCR, one entry per CDR3 protein. Altogether roughly 800,000 distinct CDR3 sequences are present, around a quarter being singletons, with the ten largest covering less than 3.5%. This sample also belongs to another study, concerning T cells of mothers and their children.

The sequence derives from a boy between 10 and 17 years old in good health. What was sequenced was blood.

CDR3 sequence reads: CAISVEDERNEQFF. In DNA form, the CDR3 reads TGTGCCATCAGTGTCGAGGATGAGCGGAATGAGCAGTTCTTC. The rearrangement links TRBV10-3 to TRBJ2-1, with TRBD2 as a possible D gene (5 bases). V was pared by 4 bases and J by 7 bases, with 14 bases between. CDR1 ENHRY and CDR2 SYGVKD come from the germline V gene. The CDR3 totals 14 residues.